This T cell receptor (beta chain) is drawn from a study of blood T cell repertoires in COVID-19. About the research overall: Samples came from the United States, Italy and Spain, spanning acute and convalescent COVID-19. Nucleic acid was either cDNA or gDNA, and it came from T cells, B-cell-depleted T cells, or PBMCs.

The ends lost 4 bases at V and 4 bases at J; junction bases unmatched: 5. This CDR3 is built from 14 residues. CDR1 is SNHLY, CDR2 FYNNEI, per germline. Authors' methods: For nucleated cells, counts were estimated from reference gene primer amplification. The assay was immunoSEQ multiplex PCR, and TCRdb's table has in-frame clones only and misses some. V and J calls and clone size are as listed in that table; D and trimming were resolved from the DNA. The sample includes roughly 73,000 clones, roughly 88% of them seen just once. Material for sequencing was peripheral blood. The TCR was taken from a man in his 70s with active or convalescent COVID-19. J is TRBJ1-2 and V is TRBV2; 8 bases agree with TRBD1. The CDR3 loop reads CASSVDREAYGYTF. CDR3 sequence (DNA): TGTGCCAGCAGTGTGGACAGGGAGGCCTATGGCTACACCTTC.